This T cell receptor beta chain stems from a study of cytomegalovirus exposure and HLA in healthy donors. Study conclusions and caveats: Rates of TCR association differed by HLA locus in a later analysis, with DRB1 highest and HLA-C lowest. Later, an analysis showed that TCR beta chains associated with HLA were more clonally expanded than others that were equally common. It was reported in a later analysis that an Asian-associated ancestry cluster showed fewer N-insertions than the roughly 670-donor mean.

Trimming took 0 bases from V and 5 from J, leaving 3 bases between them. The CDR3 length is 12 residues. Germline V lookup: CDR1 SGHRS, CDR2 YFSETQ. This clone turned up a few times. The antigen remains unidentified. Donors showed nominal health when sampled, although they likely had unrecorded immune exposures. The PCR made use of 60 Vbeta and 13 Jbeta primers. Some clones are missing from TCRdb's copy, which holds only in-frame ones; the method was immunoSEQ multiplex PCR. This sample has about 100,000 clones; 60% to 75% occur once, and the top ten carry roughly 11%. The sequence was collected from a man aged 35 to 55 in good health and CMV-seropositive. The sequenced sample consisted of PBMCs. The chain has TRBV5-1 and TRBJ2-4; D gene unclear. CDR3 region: CASSLGENIQYF. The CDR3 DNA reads TGCGCCAGCAGCTTGGGCGAAAACATTCAGTACTTC.